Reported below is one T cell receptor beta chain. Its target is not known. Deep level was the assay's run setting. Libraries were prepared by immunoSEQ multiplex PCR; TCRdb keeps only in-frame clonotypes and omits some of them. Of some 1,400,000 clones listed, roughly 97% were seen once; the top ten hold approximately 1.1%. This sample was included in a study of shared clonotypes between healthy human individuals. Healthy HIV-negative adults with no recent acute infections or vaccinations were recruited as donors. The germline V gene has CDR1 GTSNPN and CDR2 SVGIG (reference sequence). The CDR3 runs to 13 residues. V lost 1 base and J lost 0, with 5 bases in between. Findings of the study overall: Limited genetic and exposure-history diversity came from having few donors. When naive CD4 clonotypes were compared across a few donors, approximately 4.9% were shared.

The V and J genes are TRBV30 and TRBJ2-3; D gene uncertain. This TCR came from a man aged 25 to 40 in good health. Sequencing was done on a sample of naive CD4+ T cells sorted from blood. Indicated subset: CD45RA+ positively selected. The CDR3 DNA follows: TGTGCCTGGAGTGGTCCGAGCACAGATACGCAGTATTTT. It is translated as CAWSGPSTDTQYF.